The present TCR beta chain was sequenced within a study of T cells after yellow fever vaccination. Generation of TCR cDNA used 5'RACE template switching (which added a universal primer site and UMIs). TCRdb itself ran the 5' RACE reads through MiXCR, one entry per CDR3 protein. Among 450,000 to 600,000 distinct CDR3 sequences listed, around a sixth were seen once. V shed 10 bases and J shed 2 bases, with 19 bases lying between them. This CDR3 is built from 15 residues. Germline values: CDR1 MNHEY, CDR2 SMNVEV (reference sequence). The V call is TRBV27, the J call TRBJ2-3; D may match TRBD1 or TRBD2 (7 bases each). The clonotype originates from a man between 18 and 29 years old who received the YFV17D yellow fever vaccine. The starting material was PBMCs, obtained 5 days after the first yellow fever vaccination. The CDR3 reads CATGEGAGSTDTQYF. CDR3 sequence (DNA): TGTGCCACGGGGGAGGGGGCAGGTTCCACAGATACGCAGTATTTT.